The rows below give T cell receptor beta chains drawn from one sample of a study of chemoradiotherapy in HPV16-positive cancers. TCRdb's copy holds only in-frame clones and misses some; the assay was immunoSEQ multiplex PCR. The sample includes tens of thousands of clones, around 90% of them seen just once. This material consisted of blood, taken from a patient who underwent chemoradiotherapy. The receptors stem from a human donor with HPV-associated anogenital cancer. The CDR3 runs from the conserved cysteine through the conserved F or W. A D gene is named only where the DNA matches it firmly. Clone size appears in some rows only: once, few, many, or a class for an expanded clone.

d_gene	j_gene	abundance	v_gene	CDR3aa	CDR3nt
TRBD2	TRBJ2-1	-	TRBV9	CASSAVSSGGYNEQFF	TGTGCCAGCAGCGCCGTATCTAGCGGGGGGTACAATGAGCAGTTCTTC
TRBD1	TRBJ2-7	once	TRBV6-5	CASRQGPYEQYF	TGTGCCAGCAGACAGGGGCCCTACGAGCAGTACTTC
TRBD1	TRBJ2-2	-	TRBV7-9	CASSRTGGWTGELFF	TGTGCCAGCAGTCGTACAGGGGGCTGGACCGGGGAGCTGTTTTTT
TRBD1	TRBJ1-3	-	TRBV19	CASSTAPGQANTIYF	TGTGCCAGTAGTACCGCCCCGGGACAGGCGAACACCATATATTTT
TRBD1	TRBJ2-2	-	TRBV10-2	CASTTGTGNTGELFF	TGCGCCAGCACCACCGGGACAGGGAACACCGGGGAGCTGTTTTTT
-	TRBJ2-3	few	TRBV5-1	CASSLGTATDTQYF	TGCGCCAGCAGCTTGGGTACAGCCACAGATACGCAGTATTTT
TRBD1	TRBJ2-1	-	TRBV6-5	CASSFGQANNEQFF	TGTGCCAGCAGCTTCGGACAGGCGAACAATGAGCAGTTCTTC
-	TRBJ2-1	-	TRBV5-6	CASSFYGQSSYNEQFF	TGTGCCAGCAGCTTCTACGGTCAAAGCTCCTACAATGAGCAGTTCTTC
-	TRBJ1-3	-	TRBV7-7	CASSLDSRQGNTIYF	TGTGCCAGCAGCCTGGACAGTAGGCAGGGAAACACCATATATTTT
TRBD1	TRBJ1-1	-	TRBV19	CASSPGTGRRGEAFF	TGTGCCAGTAGCCCCGGGACAGGGAGAAGGGGTGAAGCTTTCTTT
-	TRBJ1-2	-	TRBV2	CASFGGRNGYTF	TGTGCCAGCTTTGGAGGAAGGAACGGCTACACCTTC
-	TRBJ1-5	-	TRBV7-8	CASSFRGREPQHF	TGTGCCAGCAGCTTCCGGGGCAGGGAGCCCCAGCATTTT
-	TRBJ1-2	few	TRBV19	CASTDGVSGYTF	TGTGCCAGTACAGATGGGGTTTCTGGCTACACCTTC
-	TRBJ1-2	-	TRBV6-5	CASSSLHGYTF	TGTGCCAGCAGTTCCCTACATGGCTACACCTTC
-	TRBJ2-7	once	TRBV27	CASSLKQGLIYEQYF	TGTGCCAGCAGTTTAAAGCAGGGACTGATCTACGAGCAGTACTTC
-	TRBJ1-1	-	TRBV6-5	CASLLAQGPDTEAFF	TGTGCCAGCCTATTAGCGCAGGGGCCGGACACTGAAGCTTTCTTT
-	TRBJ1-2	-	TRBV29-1	CSAPTSNYGYTF	TGCAGCGCTCCGACATCTAACTATGGCTACACCTTC
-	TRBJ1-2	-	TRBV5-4	CASSSGDRLHGYTF	TGTGCCAGCAGCTCAGGCGACAGGCTCCATGGCTACACCTTC
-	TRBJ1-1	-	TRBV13	CASIQVVPLNTEAFF	TGTGCCAGCATCCAGGTGGTGCCCTTGAACACTGAAGCTTTCTTT
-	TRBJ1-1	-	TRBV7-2	CASSPVEGSGSEAFF	TGTGCCAGCAGCCCCGTGGAAGGGTCGGGCTCTGAAGCTTTCTTT
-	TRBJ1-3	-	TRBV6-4	CASSDSRTGHSGNTIYF	TGTGCCAGCAGTGACTCCAGGACGGGACACTCTGGAAACACCATATATTTT
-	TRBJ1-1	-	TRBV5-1	CASSLPGSTEAFF	TGCGCCAGCAGCTTGCCGGGGTCAACTGAAGCTTTCTTT
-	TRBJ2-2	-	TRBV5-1	CASSLAGDTGELFF	TGCGCCAGCAGCTTGGCAGGGGACACCGGGGAGCTGTTTTTT
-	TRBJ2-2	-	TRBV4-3	CASSQAQNTGELFF	TGCGCCAGCAGCCAAGCCCAGAACACCGGGGAGCTGTTTTTT
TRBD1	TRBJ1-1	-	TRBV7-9	CASSLGSTGIGTEAFF	TGTGCCAGCAGCTTAGGTTCGACAGGGATCGGAACTGAAGCTTTCTTT
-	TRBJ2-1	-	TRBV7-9	CASSFVGGRTYNEQFF	TGTGCCAGCAGCTTCGTCGGGGGAAGGACCTACAATGAGCAGTTCTTC
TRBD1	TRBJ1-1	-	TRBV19	CASSIARDRANTEAFF	TGTGCCAGTAGTATAGCACGGGACAGGGCGAACACTGAAGCTTTCTTT